Presented here are 5 T cell receptor beta chains from one specimen sequenced in a study of blood T cell repertoires in COVID-19. The protocol was immunoSEQ multiplex PCR, while the TCRdb copy is restricted to in-frame clones and leaves out a portion. The table has over 250,000 clones, around 89% seen once. Source material: peripheral blood. The receptors come from a woman in her 40s who had recovered from COVID-19.

The chain links TRBV7-2 to TRBJ1-1; D is uncertain. With 1 base removed from V and 3 bases from J, the gap between germline ends came to 6 bases. Germline V gene sequence: CDR1 SGHTA, CDR2 FQGNSA. This CDR3 is built from 13 residues. CDR3 residues: CASSLGLYTEAFF. The CDR3 nucleotides read TGTGCCAGCAGCTTAGGTCTCTACACTGAAGCTTTCTTT.

There are a few counts of this clone. CDR3 in DNA: TGTGCCAGTAGTCCTCAAGGGACAGTGAACACTGAAGCTTTCTTT. It encodes CASSPQGTVNTEAFF. The chain links TRBV19 to TRBJ1-1; TRBD1 agrees at 7 bases. Germline CDR1 reads LNHDA; CDR2 reads SQIVND (reference sequence). Trimming took 5 bases from V and 0 from J; bases not matched to a gene: 6. This CDR3 comprises 15 residues.

The chain couples TRBV30 to TRBJ2-7; D call uncertain. Germline CDR1 GTSNPN, CDR2 SVGIG (reference sequence). Trimming removed 5 bases from V and 4 bases from J, with 6 bases in between. CDR3 length: 10 residues. CDR3 in DNA: TGTGCCTGGGGTCGGTACGAGCAGTACTTC. This gives the protein CAWGRYEQYF.

This clone was seen only a few times. V and J are TRBV18 and TRBJ1-5; D gene unclear. Germline V gene sequence: CDR1 KGHSH, CDR2 LQKENI. CDR3 size: 15 residues. V lost 2 bases and J lost 9, with 17 bases in between. The CDR3 loop reads CASSPGRQRERPQHF. Here the CDR3 DNA reads TGTGCCAGCTCACCAGGACGCCAGCGGGAGCGGCCCCAGCATTTT.

A word on this clone: Distinct nucleotide sequences in the sample also encode this CDR3. The chain employs TRBV7-3 and TRBJ2-5, with D perhaps matching TRBD2 (5 bases). This CDR3 has 12 amino acids. Trimming shortened V by 5 bases and J by 7 bases, and 11 bases separated the two germline ends. Per the germline V gene, CDR1 is SGHTA and CDR2 is FQGTGA. CDR3: CASSPPGGTQYF. CDR3 in DNA: TGTGCCAGCAGCCCCCCAGGAGGGACCCAGTACTTC. Variable domain in full (rest from reference TRBV7-3 and TRBJ2-5): GAGVSQTPSNKVTEKGKYVELRCDPISGHTALYWYRQSLGQGPEFLIYFQGTGAADDSGLPNDRFFAVRPEGSVSTLKIQRTERGDSAVYLCASSPPGGTQYFGPGTRLLVL.